This record looks at one T cell receptor (beta chain) sequence and its context. The antigen is undetermined. The source of the sample is a study of T cell responses to AZD1222 COVID-19 vaccine. Study-wide points: Samples come after the peak T cell response, not at day 14.

Sequenced by immunoSEQ multiplex PCR; TCRdb stores in-frame clones only, minus some. The sample holds about 150,000 clones, 90% to 95% seen once. This TCR came from an adult in good health. The source material was peripheral blood, sampled on day 0 of AZD1222 vaccination.

The CDR3 is CASSQGVGDDSYEQYF. DNA of the CDR3: TGCGCCAGCAGCCAAGGAGTGGGGGACGACTCCTACGAGCAGTACTTC. The chain is built from TRBV4-3 and TRBJ2-7, with D perhaps assigned TRBD1 or TRBD2 (5 bases each). V was pared by 1 base and J by 0 bases, with 13 bases between. The germline CDR1 and CDR2 sequences are LGHNA and YSLEER. The CDR3 is 16 amino acids.